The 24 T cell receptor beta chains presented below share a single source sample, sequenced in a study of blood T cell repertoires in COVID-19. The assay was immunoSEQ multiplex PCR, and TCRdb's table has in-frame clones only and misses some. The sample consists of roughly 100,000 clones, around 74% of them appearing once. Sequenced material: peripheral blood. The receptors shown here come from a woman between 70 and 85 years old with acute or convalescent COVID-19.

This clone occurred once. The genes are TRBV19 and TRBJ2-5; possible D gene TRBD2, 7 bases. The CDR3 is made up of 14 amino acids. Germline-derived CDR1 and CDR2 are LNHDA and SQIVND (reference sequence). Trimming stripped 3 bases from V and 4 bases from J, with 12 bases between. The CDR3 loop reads CASSIGGPGETQYF. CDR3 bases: TGTGCCAGTAGTATCGGGGGGCCAGGAGAGACCCAGTACTTC.

CDR3 amino acids: CASSEGWSGRAENQPQHF. In DNA form, the CDR3 reads TGTGCCAGCAGTGAAGGTTGGTCGGGCAGGGCTGAGAATCAGCCCCAGCATTTT. The chain couples TRBV2 to TRBJ1-5; a weak D match, TRBD1 (5 bases). The germline V gene encodes CDR1 SNHLY and CDR2 FYNNEI. The CDR3 totals 18 residues. Trimming took off 1 base at V and 4 bases at J, with 20 bases between the two ends. Together with reference TRBV2 and TRBJ1-5, the CDR3 gives the full variable domain: EPEVTQTPSHQVTQMGQEVILRCVPISNHLYFYWYRQILGQKVEFLVSFYNNEISEKSEIFDDQFSVERPDGSNFTLKIRSTKLEDSAMYFCASSEGWSGRAENQPQHFGDGTRLSIL.

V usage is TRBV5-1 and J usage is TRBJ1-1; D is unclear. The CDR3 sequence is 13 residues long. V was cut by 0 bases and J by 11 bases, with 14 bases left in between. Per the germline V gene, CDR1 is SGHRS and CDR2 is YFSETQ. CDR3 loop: CASSLAGRSRAFF. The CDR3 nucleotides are TGCGCCAGCAGCTTGGCCGGCAGGTCTCGTGCTTTCTTT.

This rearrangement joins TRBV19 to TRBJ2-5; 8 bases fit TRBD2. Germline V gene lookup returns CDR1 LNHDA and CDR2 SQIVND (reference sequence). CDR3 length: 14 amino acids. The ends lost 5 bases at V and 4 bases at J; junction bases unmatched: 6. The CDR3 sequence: CASSLGGAGETQYF. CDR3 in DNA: TGTGCCAGTAGTCTCGGGGGGGCGGGAGAGACCCAGTACTTC.

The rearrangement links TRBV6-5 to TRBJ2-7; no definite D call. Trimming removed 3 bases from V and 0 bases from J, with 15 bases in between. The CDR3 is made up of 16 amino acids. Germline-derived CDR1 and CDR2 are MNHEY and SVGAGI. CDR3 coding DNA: TGTGCCAGCAGTTATGCTCTGCAGGCATCCTCCTACGAGCAGTACTTC. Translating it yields CASSYALQASSYEQYF.

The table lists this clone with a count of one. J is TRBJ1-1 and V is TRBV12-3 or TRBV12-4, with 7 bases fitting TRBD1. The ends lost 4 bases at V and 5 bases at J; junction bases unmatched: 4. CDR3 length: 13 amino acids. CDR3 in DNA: TGTGCCAGCAGTTCAGGGGGGAGGACTGAAGCTTTCTTT. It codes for CASSSGGRTEAFF.

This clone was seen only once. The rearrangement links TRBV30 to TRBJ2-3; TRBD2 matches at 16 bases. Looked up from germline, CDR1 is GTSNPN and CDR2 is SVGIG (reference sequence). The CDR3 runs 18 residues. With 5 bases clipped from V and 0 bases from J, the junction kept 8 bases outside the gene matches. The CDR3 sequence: CAWDRGTSGGGSTDTQYF. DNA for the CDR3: TGTGCCTGGGACCGCGGGACTAGCGGGGGGGGAAGCACAGATACGCAGTATTTT.

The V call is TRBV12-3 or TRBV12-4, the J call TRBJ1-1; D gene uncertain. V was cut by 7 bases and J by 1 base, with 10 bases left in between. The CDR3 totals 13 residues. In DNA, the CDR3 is TGTGCCAGCACCTCGACTGGGAACACTGAAGCTTTCTTT. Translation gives CASTSTGNTEAFF.

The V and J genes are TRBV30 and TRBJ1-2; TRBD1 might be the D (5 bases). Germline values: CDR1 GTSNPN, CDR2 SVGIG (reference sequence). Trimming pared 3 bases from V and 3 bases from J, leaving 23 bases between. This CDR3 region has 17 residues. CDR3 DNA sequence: TGTGCCTGGAGGAAGGACACCAAGGGGCCCAATGACTATGGCTACACCTTC. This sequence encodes CAWRKDTKGPNDYGYTF.

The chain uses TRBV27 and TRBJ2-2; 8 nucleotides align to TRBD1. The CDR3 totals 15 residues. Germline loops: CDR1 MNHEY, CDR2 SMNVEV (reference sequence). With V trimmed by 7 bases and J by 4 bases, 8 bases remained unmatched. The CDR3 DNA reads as TGTGCCAGCACCCTGGACAGGGTGGGCACCGGGGAGCTGTTTTTT. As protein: CASTLDRVGTGELFF.

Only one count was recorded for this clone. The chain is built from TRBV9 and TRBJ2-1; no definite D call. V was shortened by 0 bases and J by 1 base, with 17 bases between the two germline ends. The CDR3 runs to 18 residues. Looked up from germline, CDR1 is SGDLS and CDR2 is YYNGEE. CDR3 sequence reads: CASSVGGLTSFSYNEQFF. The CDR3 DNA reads TGTGCCAGCAGCGTAGGCGGATTAACATCATTTTCCTACAATGAGCAGTTCTTC.

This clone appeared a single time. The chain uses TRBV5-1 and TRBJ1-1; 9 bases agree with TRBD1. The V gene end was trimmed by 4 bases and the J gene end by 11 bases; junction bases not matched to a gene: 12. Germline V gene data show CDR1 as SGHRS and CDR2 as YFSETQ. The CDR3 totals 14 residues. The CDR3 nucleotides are TGCGCCAGCAGCACGGGGACAGGGTACAATCAGGCTTTCTTT. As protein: CASSTGTGYNQAFF.

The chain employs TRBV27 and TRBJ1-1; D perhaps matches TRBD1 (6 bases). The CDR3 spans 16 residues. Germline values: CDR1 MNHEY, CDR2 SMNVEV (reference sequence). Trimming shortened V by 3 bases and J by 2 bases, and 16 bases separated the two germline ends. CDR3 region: CASSFASVRGNTEAFF. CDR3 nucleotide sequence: TGTGCCAGCAGTTTTGCCTCAGTCAGGGGTAACACTGAAGCTTTCTTT.

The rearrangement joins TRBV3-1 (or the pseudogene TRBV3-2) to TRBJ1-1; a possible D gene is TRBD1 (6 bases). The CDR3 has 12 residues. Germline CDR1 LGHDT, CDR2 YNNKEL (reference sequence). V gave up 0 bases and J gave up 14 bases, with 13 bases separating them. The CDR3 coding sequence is TGTGCCAGCAGCCAAGATAGAGACAGGCGGTTCTTT. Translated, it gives CASSQDRDRRFF.

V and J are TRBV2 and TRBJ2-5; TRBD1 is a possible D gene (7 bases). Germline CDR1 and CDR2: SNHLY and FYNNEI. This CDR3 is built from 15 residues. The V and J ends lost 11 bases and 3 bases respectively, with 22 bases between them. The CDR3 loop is CAGTLGGRREETQYF. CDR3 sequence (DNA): TGTGCCGGCACATTAGGGGGCAGGAGGGAAGAGACCCAGTACTTC. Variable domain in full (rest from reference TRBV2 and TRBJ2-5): EPEVTQTPSHQVTQMGQEVILRCVPISNHLYFYWYRQILGQKVEFLVSFYNNEISEKSEIFDDQFSVERPDGSNFTLKIRSTKLEDSAMYFCAGTLGGRREETQYFGPGTRLLVL.

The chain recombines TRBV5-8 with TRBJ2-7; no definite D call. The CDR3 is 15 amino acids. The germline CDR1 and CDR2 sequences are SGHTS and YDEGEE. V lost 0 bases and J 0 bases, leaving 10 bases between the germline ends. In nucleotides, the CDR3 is TGTGCCAGCAGCTTGGACGGGTTTAGCTCCTACGAGCAGTACTTC. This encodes CASSLDGFSSYEQYF.

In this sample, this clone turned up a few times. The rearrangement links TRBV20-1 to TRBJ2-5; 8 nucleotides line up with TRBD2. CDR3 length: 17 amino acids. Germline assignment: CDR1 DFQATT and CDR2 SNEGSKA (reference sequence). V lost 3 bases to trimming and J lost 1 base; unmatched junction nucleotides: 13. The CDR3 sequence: CSASPRTGGHSQETQYF. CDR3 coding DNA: TGCAGTGCTAGTCCGCGGACGGGGGGGCACTCCCAAGAGACCCAGTACTTC.

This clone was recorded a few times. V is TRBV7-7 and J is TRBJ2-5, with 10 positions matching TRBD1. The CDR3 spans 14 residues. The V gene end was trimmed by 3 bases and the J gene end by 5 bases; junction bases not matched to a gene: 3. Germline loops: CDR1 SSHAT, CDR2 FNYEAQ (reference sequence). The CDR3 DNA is TGTGCCAGCAGCTTGACAGGGGGCAGCGAGACCCAGTACTTC. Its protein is CASSLTGGSETQYF.

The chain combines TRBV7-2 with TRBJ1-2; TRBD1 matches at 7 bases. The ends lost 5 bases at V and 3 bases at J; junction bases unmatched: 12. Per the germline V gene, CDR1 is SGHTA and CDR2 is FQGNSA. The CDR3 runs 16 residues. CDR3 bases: TGTGCCAGCAGCGCAAGCAGGGGGTCGAGGGACTATGGCTACACCTTC. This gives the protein CASSASRGSRDYGYTF.

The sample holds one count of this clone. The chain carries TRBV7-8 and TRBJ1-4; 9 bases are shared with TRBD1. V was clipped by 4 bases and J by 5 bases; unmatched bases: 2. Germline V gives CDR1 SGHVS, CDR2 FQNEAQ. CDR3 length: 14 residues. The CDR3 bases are TGTGCCAGCAGCTCCGGGACAGGGAATGAAAAACTGTTTTTT. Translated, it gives CASSSGTGNEKLFF.

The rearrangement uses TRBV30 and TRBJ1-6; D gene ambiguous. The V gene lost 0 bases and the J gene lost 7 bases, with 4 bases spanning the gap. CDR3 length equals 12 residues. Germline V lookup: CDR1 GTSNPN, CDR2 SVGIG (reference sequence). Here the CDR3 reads CAWSVLNSPLHF. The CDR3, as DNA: TGTGCCTGGAGTGTACTGAATTCACCCCTCCACTTT.

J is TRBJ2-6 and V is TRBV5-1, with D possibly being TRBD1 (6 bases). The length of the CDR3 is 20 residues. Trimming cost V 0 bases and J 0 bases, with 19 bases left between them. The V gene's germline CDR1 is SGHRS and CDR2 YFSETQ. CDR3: CASSLGPRGTTPSGANVLTF. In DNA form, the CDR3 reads TGCGCCAGCAGCTTGGGTCCCAGGGGAACGACACCCTCTGGGGCCAACGTCCTGACTTTC. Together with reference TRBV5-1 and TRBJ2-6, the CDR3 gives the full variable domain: KAGVTQTPRYLIKTRGQQVTLSCSPISGHRSVSWYQQTPGQGLQFLFEYFSETQRNKGNFPGRFSGRQFSNSRSEMNVSTLELGDSALYLCASSLGPRGTTPSGANVLTFGAGSRLTVL.

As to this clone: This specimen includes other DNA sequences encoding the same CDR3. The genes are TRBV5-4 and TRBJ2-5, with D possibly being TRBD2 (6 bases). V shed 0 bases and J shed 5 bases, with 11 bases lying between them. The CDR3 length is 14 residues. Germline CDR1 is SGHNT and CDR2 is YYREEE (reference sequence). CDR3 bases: TGTGCCAGCAGCTTGGCCGGGGGTGGCGAGACCCAGTACTTC. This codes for CASSLAGGGETQYF.

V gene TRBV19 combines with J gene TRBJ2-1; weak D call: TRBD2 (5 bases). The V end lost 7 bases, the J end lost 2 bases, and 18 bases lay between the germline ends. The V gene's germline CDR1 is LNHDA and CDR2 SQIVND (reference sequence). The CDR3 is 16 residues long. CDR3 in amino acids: CASTVSAGFPYNEQFF. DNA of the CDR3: TGTGCCAGTACGGTCTCGGCGGGTTTTCCCTACAATGAGCAGTTCTTC.